The 7 T cell receptor beta chains below come from one sample, sequenced in a study of early T cells in non-severe SARS-CoV-2 infection. In TCRdb, the 5' RACE reads were re-called with MiXCR into one record per CDR3 protein. Here the sample spans 90,000 to 130,000 distinct CDR3 sequences, 9% to 13% being singletons. The source material was whole blood. The receptors come from an adult who was a healthcare worker with PCR-confirmed SARS-CoV-2 infection or an uninfected control (not recorded which).

This chain uses TRBV3-1 with TRBJ2-3; 7 bases line up with TRBD1. V shed 2 bases and J 3 bases; nucleotides not matched to a gene: 5. The germline V gene encodes CDR1 LGHDT and CDR2 YNNKEL (reference sequence). The CDR3 extends over 15 amino acids. This CDR3 reads CASSQRDRRTDTQYF. CDR3 DNA: TGTGCCAGCAGCCAACGGGACAGAAGGACAGATACGCAGTATTTT.

This clonotype was observed many times. This chain links TRBV3-1 with TRBJ1-3; weak D call: TRBD1 (6 bases). Trimming cost V 1 base and J 0 bases, with 13 bases left between them. This CDR3 contains 17 residues. In germline, CDR1 is LGHDT, CDR2 YNNKEL (reference sequence). CDR3 nucleotides: TGTGCCAGCAGCCAAGGGGGTCGGACAGCCTCTGGAAACACCATATATTTT. It yields the protein CASSQGGRTASGNTIYF.

This clonotype was seen at least ten times. The chain recombines TRBV7-6 with TRBJ1-6; 8 bases map to TRBD1. V lost 7 bases to trimming and J lost 7 bases; unmatched junction nucleotides: 15. Germline V gene sequence: CDR1 SGHVS, CDR2 FNYEAQ. The length of the CDR3 is 17 residues. Here the CDR3 reads CASTQLAGQGGNSPLHF. CDR3 coding DNA: TGTGCCAGCACTCAACTTGCCGGACAGGGCGGAAATTCACCCCTCCACTTT.

This chain uses TRBV10-3 with TRBJ1-4; D is undetermined. Germline V CDR1 and CDR2: ENHRY, SYGVKD. The CDR3 has 13 residues. V shed 2 bases and J shed 8 bases, with 9 bases lying between them. The CDR3 region has the DNA TGTGCCATCAGTGAGGGTACCGAGGAAAAACTGTTTTTT. Translation gives CAISEGTEEKLFF.

This clonotype was observed a few times. This rearrangement joins TRBV5-4 to TRBJ1-1; the match to TRBD1 covers 10 bases. Trimming cost V 6 bases and J 0 bases; bases outside gene matches: 5. The CDR3 is 15 residues long. Germline V gene data show CDR1 as SGHNT and CDR2 as YYREEE (reference sequence). In DNA form, the CDR3 reads TGTGCCAGCAAGGGGACAGGGGAGATGAACACTGAAGCTTTCTTT. Residues: CASKGTGEMNTEAFF.

A few counts support this clonotype. The V and J genes are TRBV2 and TRBJ1-4, with no clear D. The CDR3 consists of 11 residues. Germline V gene lookup returns CDR1 SNHLY and CDR2 FYNNEI. The ends were cut back, 6 bases at V and 7 bases at J, with 6 bases in the middle. CDR3 amino acids: CASRRVEKLFF. As DNA, the CDR3 is TGTGCCAGCAGGAGGGTTGAAAAACTGTTTTTT.

The rearrangement links TRBV12-3 or TRBV12-4 to TRBJ1-1, with unresolved D. The V end lost 5 bases, the J end lost 1 base, and 14 bases lay between the germline ends. The CDR3 runs to 15 residues. CDR3 loop: CASSPSGIGNTEAFF. CDR3 nucleotides: TGTGCCAGCAGTCCGAGTGGGATAGGGAACACTGAAGCTTTCTTT.